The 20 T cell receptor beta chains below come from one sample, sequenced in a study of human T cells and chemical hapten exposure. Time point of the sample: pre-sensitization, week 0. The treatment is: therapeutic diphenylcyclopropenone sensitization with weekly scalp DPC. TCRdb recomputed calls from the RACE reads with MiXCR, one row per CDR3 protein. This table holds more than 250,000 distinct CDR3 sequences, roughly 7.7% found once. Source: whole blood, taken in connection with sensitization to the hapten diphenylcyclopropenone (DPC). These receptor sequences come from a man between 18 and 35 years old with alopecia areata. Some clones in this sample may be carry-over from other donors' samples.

CDR3 in amino acids: CASSVGDRFRGGATNEKLFF. CDR3 nucleotide sequence: TGTGCCAGCAGCGTAGGCGATCGGTTCCGCGGAGGGGCAACTAATGAAAAACTGTTTTTT. This chain connects TRBV9 to TRBJ1-4; maybe TRBD1 (5 bases). CDR1 SGDLS and CDR2 YYNGEE come from the germline V gene. The CDR3 length is 20 residues. Trimming took off 0 bases at V and 0 bases at J, with 21 bases between the two ends.

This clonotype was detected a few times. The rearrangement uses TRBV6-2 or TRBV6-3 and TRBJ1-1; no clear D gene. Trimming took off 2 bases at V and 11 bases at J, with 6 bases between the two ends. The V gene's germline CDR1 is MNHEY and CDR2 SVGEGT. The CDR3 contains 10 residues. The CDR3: CASSYPPAFF. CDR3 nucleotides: TGTGCCAGCAGTTACCCCCCCGCTTTCTTT.

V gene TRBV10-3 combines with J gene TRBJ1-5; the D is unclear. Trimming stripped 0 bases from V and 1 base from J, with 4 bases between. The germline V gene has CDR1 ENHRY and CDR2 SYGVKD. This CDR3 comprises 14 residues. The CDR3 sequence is CAISESGSNQPQHF. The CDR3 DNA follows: TGTGCCATCAGTGAGTCGGGGAGCAATCAGCCCCAGCATTTT.

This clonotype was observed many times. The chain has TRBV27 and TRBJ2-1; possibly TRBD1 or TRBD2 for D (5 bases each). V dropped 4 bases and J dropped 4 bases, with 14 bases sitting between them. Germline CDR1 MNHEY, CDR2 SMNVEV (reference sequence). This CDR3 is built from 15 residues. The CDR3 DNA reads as TGTGCCAGCAGTTGGGATGGGGGAGAGTACAATGAGCAGTTCTTC. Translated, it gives CASSWDGGEYNEQFF.

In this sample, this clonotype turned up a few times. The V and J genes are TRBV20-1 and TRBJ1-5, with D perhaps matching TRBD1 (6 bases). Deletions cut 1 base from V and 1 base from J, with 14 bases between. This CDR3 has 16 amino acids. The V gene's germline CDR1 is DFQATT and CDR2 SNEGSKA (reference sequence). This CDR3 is CSARVGGRDSNQPQHF. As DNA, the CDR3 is TGCAGTGCTAGAGTGGGGGGCAGGGACAGCAATCAGCCCCAGCATTTT.

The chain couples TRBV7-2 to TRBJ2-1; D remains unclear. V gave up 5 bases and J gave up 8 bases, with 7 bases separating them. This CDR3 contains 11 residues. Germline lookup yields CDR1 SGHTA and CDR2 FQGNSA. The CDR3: CASSRYDEQFF. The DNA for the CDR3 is TGTGCCAGCAGCCGTTACGATGAGCAGTTCTTC.

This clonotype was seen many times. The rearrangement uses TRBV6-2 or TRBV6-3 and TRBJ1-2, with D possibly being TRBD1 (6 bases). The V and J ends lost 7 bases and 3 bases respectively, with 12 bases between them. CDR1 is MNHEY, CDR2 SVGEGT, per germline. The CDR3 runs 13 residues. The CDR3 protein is CASTRQADYGYTF. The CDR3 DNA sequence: TGTGCCAGCACCCGACAGGCCGACTATGGCTACACCTTC.

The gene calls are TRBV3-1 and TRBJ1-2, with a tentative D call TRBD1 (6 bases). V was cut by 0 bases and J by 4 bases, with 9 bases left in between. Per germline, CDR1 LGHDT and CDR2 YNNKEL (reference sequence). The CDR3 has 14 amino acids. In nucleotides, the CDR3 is TGTGCCAGCAGCCAAGATCCGGACAGCTATGGCTACACCTTC. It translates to CASSQDPDSYGYTF.

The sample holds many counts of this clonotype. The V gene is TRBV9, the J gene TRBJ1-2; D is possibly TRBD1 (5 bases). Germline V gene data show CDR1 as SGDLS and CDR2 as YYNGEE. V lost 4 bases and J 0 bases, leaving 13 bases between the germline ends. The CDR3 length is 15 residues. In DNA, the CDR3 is TGTGCCAGCAGCCACATACAGGAAACTAACTATGGCTACACCTTC. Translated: CASSHIQETNYGYTF.

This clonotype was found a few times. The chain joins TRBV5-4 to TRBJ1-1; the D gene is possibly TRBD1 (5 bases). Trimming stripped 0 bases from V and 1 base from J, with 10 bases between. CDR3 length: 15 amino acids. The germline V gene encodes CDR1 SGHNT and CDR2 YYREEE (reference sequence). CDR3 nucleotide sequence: TGTGCCAGCAGCTTGGGGGACTGGGAGAACACTGAAGCTTTCTTT. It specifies CASSLGDWENTEAFF.

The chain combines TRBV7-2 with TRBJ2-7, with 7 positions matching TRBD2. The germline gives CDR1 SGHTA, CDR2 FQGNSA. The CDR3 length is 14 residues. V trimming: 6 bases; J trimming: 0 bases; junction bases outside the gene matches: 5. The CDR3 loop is CASSFGLVSYEQYF. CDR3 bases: TGTGCCAGCAGTTTCGGACTAGTCTCCTACGAGCAGTACTTC.

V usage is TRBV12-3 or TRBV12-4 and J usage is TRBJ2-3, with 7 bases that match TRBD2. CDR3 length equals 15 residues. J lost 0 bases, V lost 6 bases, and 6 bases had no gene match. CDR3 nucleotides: TGTGCCAGCAGAGGCCGCGGGGGAAGCACAGATACGCAGTATTTT. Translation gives CASRGRGGSTDTQYF.

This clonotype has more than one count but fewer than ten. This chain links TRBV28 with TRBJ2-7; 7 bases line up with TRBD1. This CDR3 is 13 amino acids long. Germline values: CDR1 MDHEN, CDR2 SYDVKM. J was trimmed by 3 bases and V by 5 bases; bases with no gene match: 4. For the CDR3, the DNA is TGTGCCAGCAGTGAGGGACAGAACTACGAGCAGTACGTC. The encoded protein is CASSEGQNYEQYV.

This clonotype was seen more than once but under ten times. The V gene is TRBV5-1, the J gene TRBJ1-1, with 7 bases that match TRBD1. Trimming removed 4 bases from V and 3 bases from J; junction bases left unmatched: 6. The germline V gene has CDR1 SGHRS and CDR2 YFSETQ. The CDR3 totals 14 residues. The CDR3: CASSALTGHTEAFF. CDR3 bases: TGCGCCAGCAGCGCACTGACAGGGCACACTGAAGCTTTCTTT.

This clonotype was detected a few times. The CDR3 loop reads CASSQGTSVYNEQFF. CDR3 DNA: TGTGCCAGCAGCCAGGGGACTAGCGTATACAATGAGCAGTTCTTC. The chain recombines TRBV3-1 with TRBJ2-1; 10 positions match TRBD2. Trimming at V came to 3 bases and at J to 4 bases, leaving 3 bases not matched to a gene. The CDR3 is 15 amino acids. The germline V gene encodes CDR1 LGHDT and CDR2 YNNKEL (reference sequence).

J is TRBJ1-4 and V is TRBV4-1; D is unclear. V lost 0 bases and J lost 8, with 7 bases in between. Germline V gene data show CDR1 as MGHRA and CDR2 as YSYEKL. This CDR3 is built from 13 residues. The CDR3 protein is CASSQDQAEKLFF. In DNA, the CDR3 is TGCGCCAGCAGCCAAGATCAGGCAGAAAAACTGTTTTTT.

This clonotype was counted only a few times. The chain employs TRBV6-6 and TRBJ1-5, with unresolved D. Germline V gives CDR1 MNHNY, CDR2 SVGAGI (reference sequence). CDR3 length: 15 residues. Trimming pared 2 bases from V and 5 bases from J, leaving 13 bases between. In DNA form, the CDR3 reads TGTGCCAGCAGTTACAAAGAGGGATCCTATCAGCCCCAGCATTTT. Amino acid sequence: CASSYKEGSYQPQHF.

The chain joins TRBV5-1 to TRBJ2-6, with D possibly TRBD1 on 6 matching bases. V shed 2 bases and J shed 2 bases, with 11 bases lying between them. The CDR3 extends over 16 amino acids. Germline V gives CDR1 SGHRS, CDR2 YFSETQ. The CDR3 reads CASSFRQGTGANVLTF. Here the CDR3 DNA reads TGCGCCAGCAGCTTTCGTCAGGGGACTGGGGCCAACGTCCTGACTTTC. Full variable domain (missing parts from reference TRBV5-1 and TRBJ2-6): KAGVTQTPRYLIKTRGQQVTLSCSPISGHRSVSWYQQTPGQGLQFLFEYFSETQRNKGNFPGRFSGRQFSNSRSEMNVSTLELGDSALYLCASSFRQGTGANVLTFGAGSRLTVL.

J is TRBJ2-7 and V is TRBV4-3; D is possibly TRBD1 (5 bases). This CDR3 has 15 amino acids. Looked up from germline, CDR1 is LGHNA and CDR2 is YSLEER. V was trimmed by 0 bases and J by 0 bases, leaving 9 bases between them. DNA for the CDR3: TGCGCCAGCAGCCAAGACGACAGCTCCTCCTACGAGCAGTACTTC. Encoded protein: CASSQDDSSSYEQYF.

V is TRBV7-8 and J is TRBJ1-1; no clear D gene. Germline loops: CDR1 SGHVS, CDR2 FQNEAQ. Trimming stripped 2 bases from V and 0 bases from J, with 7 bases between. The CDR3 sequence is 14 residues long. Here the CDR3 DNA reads TGTGCCAGCAGCTTACGTAAGGTGAACACTGAAGCTTTCTTT. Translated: CASSLRKVNTEAFF.